This paragraph reports one T cell receptor beta chain. Antigen unknown. This entry belongs to a study of cytomegalovirus exposure and HLA in healthy donors. Study-level information: Tens of millions of unique TCRs, all from HLA-typed donors, were included in an early release of the data. Overall study results and limits: Certain sequence variants were highly shared and formed a cluster, and this cluster was likely a sequencing artifact. In a later analysis, a genetic analysis reported fewer productive-TCR N-insertions in an Asian-associated ancestry cluster than the cohort average. Researchers reported from a later analysis that most CMV-associated TCR beta chains appeared HLA-restricted.

The V end lost 3 bases, the J end lost 2 bases, and 14 bases lay between the germline ends. CDR3 length equals 16 residues. Germline V gives CDR1 LNHDA, CDR2 SQIVND (reference sequence). Primers for the PCR totalled 60 Vbeta and 13 Jbeta. Assay: immunoSEQ multiplex PCR; the TCRdb copy retains only in-frame clones and omits some. The profile shows around 150,000 clones, under 90% of them singletons. The chain recombines TRBV19 with TRBJ2-1; D may be TRBD2 (5 bases). This TCR was sampled from a man in his thirties or forties in good health and CMV-seronegative. The sample comprised PBMCs. The chain's CDR3 is CASSITGGLTYNEQFF. As DNA, the CDR3 is TGTGCCAGTAGTATTACTGGCGGACTTACCTACAATGAGCAGTTCTTC. The full variable domain, its missing parts supplied by reference TRBV19 and TRBJ2-1, is DGGITQSPKYLFRKEGQNVTLSCEQNLNHDAMYWYRQDPGQGLRLIYYSQIVNDFQKGDIAEGYSVSREKKESFPLTVTSAQKNPTAFYLCASSITGGLTYNEQFFGPGTRLTVL.